The 5 T cell receptor beta chains presented below share a single source sample, sequenced in a study of cytomegalovirus exposure and HLA in healthy donors. Primers: 60 Vbeta forward and 13 Jbeta reverse. Clones were sequenced by immunoSEQ multiplex PCR, and TCRdb holds only the in-frame ones, with some missing. The sample holds about 160,000 clones, more than 60% seen once. Sequenced material: PBMCs. Receptors originate from a woman aged 25 to 45 in good health and CMV-seronegative.

The V gene is TRBV10-3, the J gene TRBJ2-3; 11 bases are shared with TRBD2. With 6 bases clipped from V and 2 bases from J, the junction kept 7 bases outside the gene matches. Germline CDR1 and CDR2: ENHRY and SYGVKD. The CDR3 length is 16 residues. The CDR3 region has the DNA TGTGCCATCAGCTCCCTAGCGGGGGGCTACACAGATACGCAGTATTTT. Translation gives CAISSLAGGYTDTQYF.

The chain combines TRBV5-1 with TRBJ2-1, with TRBD2 matching over 9 bases. The trim removed 4 bases at V and 10 bases at J, leaving 12 bases unmatched. Germline CDR1 is SGHRS and CDR2 is YFSETQ. The CDR3 is made up of 15 amino acids. In DNA, the CDR3 is TGCGCCAGCAGCCCGCGGACTAGCGCCCAGGGAGAGCAGTTCTTC. Its translation: CASSPRTSAQGEQFF.

The CDR3 DNA is TGTGCCAGCAGCTTAGTGGTGACGGAGCCCCCCTATGGCTACACCTTC. Protein: CASSLVVTEPPYGYTF. The J gene is TRBJ1-2, the V gene TRBV11-2; D remains ambiguous. CDR1 is SGHAT, CDR2 FQNNGV, per germline. CDR3 size: 16 residues. Trimming cost V 1 base and J 4 bases, with 16 bases left between them.

This rearrangement joins TRBV2 to TRBJ1-5; D unclear. Trimming took off 5 bases at V and 3 bases at J, with 14 bases between the two ends. The V gene's germline CDR1 is SNHLY and CDR2 FYNNEI. The CDR3 is 15 amino acids. CDR3 coding DNA: TGTGCCAGCAGTCTGACCGTGGACTCCAATCAGCCCCAGCATTTT. Its protein product is CASSLTVDSNQPQHF. Combining the CDR3 with reference TRBV2 and TRBJ1-5 gives the whole variable domain EPEVTQTPSHQVTQMGQEVILRCVPISNHLYFYWYRQILGQKVEFLVSFYNNEISEKSEIFDDQFSVERPDGSNFTLKIRSTKLEDSAMYFCASSLTVDSNQPQHFGDGTRLSIL.

The chain links TRBV5-1 to TRBJ2-3; 8 nucleotides match TRBD1. The V segment lost 0 bases and the J segment 3 bases; nucleotides outside the gene matches: 3. This CDR3 is built from 15 residues. Germline V gives CDR1 SGHRS, CDR2 YFSETQ. The CDR3 nucleotides are TGCGCCAGCAGCTTGGTAGGACAGGGAACAGATACGCAGTATTTT. Its translation: CASSLVGQGTDTQYF. The variable domain in full, completed from reference TRBV5-1 and TRBJ2-3, reads KAGVTQTPRYLIKTRGQQVTLSCSPISGHRSVSWYQQTPGQGLQFLFEYFSETQRNKGNFPGRFSGRQFSNSRSEMNVSTLELGDSALYLCASSLVGQGTDTQYFGPGTRLTVL.